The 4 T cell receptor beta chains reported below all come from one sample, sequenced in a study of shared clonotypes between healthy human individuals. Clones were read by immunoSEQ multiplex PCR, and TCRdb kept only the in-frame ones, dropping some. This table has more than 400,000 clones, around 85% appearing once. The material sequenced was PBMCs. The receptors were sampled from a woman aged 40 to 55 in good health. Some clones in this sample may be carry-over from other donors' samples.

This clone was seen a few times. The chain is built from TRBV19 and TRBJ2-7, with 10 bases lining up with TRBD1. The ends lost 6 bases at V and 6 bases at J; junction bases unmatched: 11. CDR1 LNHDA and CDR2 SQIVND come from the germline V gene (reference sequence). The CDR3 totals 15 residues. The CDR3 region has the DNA TGTGCCAGTAGACAGCTCGACCGGGACAGGGGCGAGCAGTACTTC. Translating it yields CASRQLDRDRGEQYF.

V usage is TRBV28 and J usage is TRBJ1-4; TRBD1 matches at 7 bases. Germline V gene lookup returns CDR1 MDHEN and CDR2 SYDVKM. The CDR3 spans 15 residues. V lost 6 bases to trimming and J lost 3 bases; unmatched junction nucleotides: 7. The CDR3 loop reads CASRSQGVANEKLFF. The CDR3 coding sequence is TGTGCCAGCAGATCTCAGGGGGTAGCTAATGAAAAACTGTTTTTT.

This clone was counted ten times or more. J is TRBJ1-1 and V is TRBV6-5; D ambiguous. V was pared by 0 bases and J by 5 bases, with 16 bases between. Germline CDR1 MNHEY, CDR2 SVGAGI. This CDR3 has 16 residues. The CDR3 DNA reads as TGTGCCAGCAGTTACTCGATTGGGGTAGCGGGGACTGAAGCTTTCTTT. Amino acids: CASSYSIGVAGTEAFF.

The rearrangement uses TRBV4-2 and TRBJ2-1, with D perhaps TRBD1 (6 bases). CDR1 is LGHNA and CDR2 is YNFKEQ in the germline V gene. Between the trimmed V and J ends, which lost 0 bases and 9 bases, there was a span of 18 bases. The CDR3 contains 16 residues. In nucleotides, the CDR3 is TGTGCCAGCAGCCAAGACCTCACACAGGGATTCCGTGAGCAGTTCTTC. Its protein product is CASSQDLTQGFREQFF.